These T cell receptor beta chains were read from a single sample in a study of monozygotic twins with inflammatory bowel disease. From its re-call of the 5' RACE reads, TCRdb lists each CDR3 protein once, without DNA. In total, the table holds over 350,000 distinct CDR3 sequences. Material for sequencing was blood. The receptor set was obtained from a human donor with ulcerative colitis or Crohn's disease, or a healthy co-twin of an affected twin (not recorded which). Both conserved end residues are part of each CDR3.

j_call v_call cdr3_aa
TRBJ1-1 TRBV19 CASRTGGEDPEAFF
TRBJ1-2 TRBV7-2 CASSLSSPGTGYTF
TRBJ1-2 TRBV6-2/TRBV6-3 CASSLLQRTGSDYGYTF
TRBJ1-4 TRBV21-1 CASRKNFRWTDSEKLFF
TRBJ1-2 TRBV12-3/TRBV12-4 CASSSPWGRGFRYGYTF
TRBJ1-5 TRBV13 CASSKGTGTGQPQHF
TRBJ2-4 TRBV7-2 CASSLRQVTIQYF
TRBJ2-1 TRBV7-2 CASSLRSGGANEQFF
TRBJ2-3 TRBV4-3 CASSQEGVISPDTQYF
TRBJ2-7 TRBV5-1 CAGSLTGPSYEQYF
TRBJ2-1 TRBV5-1 CASSLAGGMVQFF
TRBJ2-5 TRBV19 CASSPDRKETQYF
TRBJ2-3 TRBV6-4 CASSLGLADTDTQYF
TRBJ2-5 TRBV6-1 CASSERGSQETQYF
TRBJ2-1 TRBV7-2 CASSLIGGVGNEQFF
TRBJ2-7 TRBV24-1 CATSQSFKTTGTGDSYEQYF
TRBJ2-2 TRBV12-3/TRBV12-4 CASTEIAGELFF
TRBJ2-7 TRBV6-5 CASSYSAGPGYEQYF
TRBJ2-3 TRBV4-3 CASSPLGSPGGTDTQYF
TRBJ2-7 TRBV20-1 CSASRPGLNYEQYF
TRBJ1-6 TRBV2 CASQGAGGNSPLHF
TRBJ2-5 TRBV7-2 CASSLTYGETQYF
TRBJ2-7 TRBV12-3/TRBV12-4 CASGGSRTYEQYF
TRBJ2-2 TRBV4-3 CASSQDLPIYPANTGELFF
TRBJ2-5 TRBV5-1 CASSTLPAGRETQYF
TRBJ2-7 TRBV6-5 CASSYGPSGSYEQYF
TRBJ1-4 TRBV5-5 CASSSGFTTNEKLFF
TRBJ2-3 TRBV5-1 CASSLFGGFDSTDTQYF
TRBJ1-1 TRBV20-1 CSARVATEAFF
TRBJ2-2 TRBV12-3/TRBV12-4 CASSLGQTANTGELFF
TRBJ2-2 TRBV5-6 CASSLKGRGTGELFF
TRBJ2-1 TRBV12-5 CASVPGDARAYNEQFF
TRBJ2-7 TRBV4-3 CASSQAKLGYEQYF
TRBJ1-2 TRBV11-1 CASSFVRTGFSWPYGYTF
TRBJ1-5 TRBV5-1 CASSLAGNHQPQHF
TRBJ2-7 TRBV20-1 CSARDVRQGSYEQYF
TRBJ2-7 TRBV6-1 CASSRGGGFYEQYF
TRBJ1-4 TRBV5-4 CASSLGGSTNEKLFF
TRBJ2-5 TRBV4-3 CASSEFRGAVSETQYF
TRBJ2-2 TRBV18 CASSPPSQNTGELFF
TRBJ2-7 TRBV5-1 CASKEGSSYEQYF
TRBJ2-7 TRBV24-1 CATSQAGVYEQYF
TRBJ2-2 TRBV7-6 CASSSAVGEPDTGELFF
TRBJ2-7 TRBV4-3 CASSGKVGTGGEQYF
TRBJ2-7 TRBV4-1 CASSYSWGTRLSSYEQYF
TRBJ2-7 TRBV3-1 CASSQNLDEQYF
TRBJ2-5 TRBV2 CASSDGGGPDETQYF
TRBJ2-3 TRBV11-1 CASSWEADTQYF
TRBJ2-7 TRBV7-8 CASSLEDERSYEQYF
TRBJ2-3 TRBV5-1 CASSLAGTANSITDTQYF